This T cell receptor (beta chain) stems from a study of T-cell memory formation after mild COVID-19 (dated by TCRdb to the early 2020s). In the study overall: Most TCR sequence clusters were specific to one of the two donors. T-cell clones expanding and contracting after mild COVID-19 in a couple of donors were tracked by longitudinal TCRalpha and TCRbeta repertoire sequencing. Two young, previously healthy adult volunteers, one female and one male, were included in the cohort.

A few counts support this clonotype. Its specific antigen is unknown. Base qualities are not recorded, but no much larger clone differs from it by a single base. On the study overall, not on this receptor specifically: From day 15 to 85, contracting clones showed balanced CD4/CD8 phenotypes, whereas a second wave of clones that expanded from day 15 to 37 leaned towards CD4+. Only two mild cases were covered by the study, and larger cohorts that include severe cases with pre-infection samples were considered necessary. Some responding clones were found in pre-infection memory, which suggests that pre-existing cross-reactive memory T cells took part in the SARS-CoV-2 response. The second-wave clones that peaked on day 37 were not confirmed to be SARS-CoV-2 specific. Contracting CD4+ clones were found mainly in CM and EM memory subsets, while CD8+ clones were enriched in EMRA.

The V end gives up 6 bases and the J end 3 bases, leaving 13 bases in the junction not matched to a gene. Measured from the cysteine to the phenylalanine, the CDR3 is 17 residues long. The sequence is cut down to CDR3 DNA, 51 bases in frame from base 1. Ficoll-Paque density gradient centrifugation was the method used to isolate PBMCs. This sample was sequenced with an Illumina NovaSeq 6000. TCRalpha and TCRbeta cDNA libraries were built by 5'RACE with constant-segment primers, adding sample barcodes and unique molecular identifiers. Trizol reagent was used to extract RNA from every sample. Library amplification was performed in two PCR steps, and a second sample barcode and Illumina TruSeq adapters were introduced in the second step. The libraries were sequenced on an Illumina NovaSeq using 2 x 150 bp paired-end reads. The authors' pipeline ran thus. Reads were demultiplexed and collapsed into UMI-guided consensus sequences with migec v1.2.7. Using mixcr v2.1.11, UMI consensuses were aligned to TRA and TRB V and J templates and then assembled into clonotypes. Expanded or contracted clonotypes were those called significant by both edgeR and NoisET, with noise models trained on biological replicates. For edgeR calls, a false discovery rate-adjusted p below 0.01 and a log2 fold-change threshold of 1 were applied. PCA with hierarchical clustering of max-normalized trajectories of the 1000 most abundant clonotypes was used as exploratory dynamics analysis. The CD4 or CD8 phenotype of responding clones was assigned using the separately sequenced CD4+ and CD8+ repertoires. TCRdb reanalyzed the raw reads on its own, using fastp at Q25 for trimming and MiXCR for clone calling, and kept in-frame beta chains. Rows matching on CDR3 protein sequence are summarized as one entry with the most common DNA and genes. TCRdb, not the original authors, processed these V and J calls. The sample contains 130,000 to 150,000 distinct CDR3 sequences, roughly 6.2% of them found a single time. Together, the top ten hold 2% to 2.5% of the sample.

The source of this sequence is an adult woman who had mild COVID-19 (a few samples of this study predate the infection). The sample titles of this study are shuffled in the database, so cell type and time point are left out; the donor was told from shared clones. The sample consisted of PBMCs or a T cell subset sorted from them (not recorded which). The chain is assembled from TRBV12-3 or TRBV12-4 and TRBJ2-2, with 7 central nucleotides matching TRBD1. This receptor carries the CDR3 CASRRRSDRTYTGELFF. The DNA sequence is TGTGCCAGCAGACGGAGGTCGGACAGGACTTACACCGGGGAGCTGTTTTTT.